This T cell receptor (beta chain) was retrieved from a study of T cell repertoires in cytomegalovirus infection. Looking at the study overall: In public TCR beta signatures, there were indications of both CMV infection and matching HLA type. Study conclusions and caveats: Carriers of CMV and the relevant HLA type were discriminated by public TCR beta frequency.

Turning to this clonotype: What it binds is not known.

The germline CDR1 and CDR2 sequences are LGHNA and YSLEER. The CDR3 runs to 17 residues. Trimming removed 0 bases from V and 1 base from J, with 13 bases in between. TCRdb passed the reads through MiXCR, listing each CDR3 protein once. The sample includes nearly 450,000 distinct CDR3 sequences, approximately 31% of them seen just once. This sequence joins TRBV4-3 and TRBJ2-4; TRBD1 or TRBD2 may be the D gene (6 bases each). The receptor was derived from a human donor in good health (CMV status not recorded). Some clones in this sample may be carry-over from other donors' samples. Specimen: PBMCs. CDR3 bases: TGCGCCAGCAGCCAAGATGGAGGGGGTTGGGCCAAAAACATTCAGTACTTC. This translates into CASSQDGGGWAKNIQYF.